Listed below are T cell receptor beta chains from one sample, sequenced in a study of T cells in Graves' hyperthyroidism and ophthalmopathy. TCRdb re-derived calls from the multiplex PCR reads in MiXCR, one entry per CDR3 protein. The top ten clones hold approximately 10% of a sample with approximately 98,000 distinct CDR3 sequences, around 42% of them seen once. The sample comprised peripheral blood or thyroid tissue (not recorded which). The receptors were sampled from a woman aged 25 to 45 with Graves' hyperthyroidism. The CDR3 runs from the conserved cysteine through the conserved F or W. Fields, in order: V gene, CDR3 protein.

V gene: TRBV11-3
CDR3 protein: CASSLSSIVLSNQPQHF

V gene: TRBV6-5
CDR3 protein: CASSLGPSYEQCF

V gene: TRBV12-3/TRBV12-4
CDR3 protein: CASSRTGSLQNTIYF

V gene: TRBV2
CDR3 protein: CASRRSYEQYF

V gene: TRBV20-1
CDR3 protein: CSAIPRTGYYEQYF

V gene: TRBV7-9
CDR3 protein: CASSSGLAGGGTGELFF

V gene: TRBV4-1
CDR3 protein: CASSLLEKGNTGELFF

V gene: TRBV2
CDR3 protein: CASRWTGLNQPQHF

V gene: TRBV7-9
CDR3 protein: CASSLGTSGRNEQYF

V gene: TRBV7-2
CDR3 protein: CASSWAGLSTDTQYF

V gene: TRBV29-1
CDR3 protein: CSVDPGGNQPQHF

V gene: TRBV15
CDR3 protein: CATSSRTGRETQYF

V gene: TRBV7-9
CDR3 protein: CASSRGTSGSNPGETQYF

V gene: TRBV15
CDR3 protein: CATSSLRGGSFYEQYF

V gene: TRBV10-3
CDR3 protein: CAISERTGGYSPLHF

V gene: TRBV7-9
CDR3 protein: CASSLQGTMNTGELFF

V gene: TRBV13
CDR3 protein: CASSLEGQGFNEQFF

V gene: TRBV14
CDR3 protein: CASSQVGSSNYGYTF

V gene: TRBV9
CDR3 protein: CASSVLAGGLTDTQYF

V gene: TRBV20-1
CDR3 protein: CSARVDSSYEQYF

V gene: TRBV15
CDR3 protein: CATSRARRVDEQYF

V gene: TRBV5-6
CDR3 protein: CASNSPSGRKETQYF

V gene: TRBV9
CDR3 protein: CASIPLTGTRGYTF

V gene: TRBV11-2
CDR3 protein: CASSLGVRGGNTGELFF

V gene: TRBV20-1
CDR3 protein: CSARPGQTNTGELFF

V gene: TRBV7-8
CDR3 protein: CASSLGGLTGAASPPHF

V gene: TRBV9
CDR3 protein: CASSVPSGANVLTF

V gene: TRBV4-1
CDR3 protein: CASRHYRGRGGYTF

V gene: TRBV3-1
CDR3 protein: CASRGLAKETQYF

V gene: TRBV5-1
CDR3 protein: CASSYQGGTYF

V gene: TRBV4-1
CDR3 protein: CASSQVEVGVSPPNSYEQYF

V gene: TRBV19
CDR3 protein: CASSPVPGETQHF

V gene: TRBV4-2
CDR3 protein: CASSQVPGGSEANVLTF

V gene: TRBV5-1
CDR3 protein: CASSRQARSYNEQFF

V gene: TRBV29-1
CDR3 protein: CSVDTGAYEQYF

V gene: TRBV2
CDR3 protein: CASSEDSWEETQYF

V gene: TRBV7-9
CDR3 protein: CASRPGTGGGEQYF

V gene: TRBV10-3
CDR3 protein: CAAQITGVGYGYTF

V gene: TRBV7-9
CDR3 protein: CASSLAGQGAETQYF

V gene: TRBV7-9
CDR3 protein: CASSLTGGLDNQPQHF

V gene: TRBV7-3
CDR3 protein: CASSPRGAQSTDTQYF

V gene: TRBV15
CDR3 protein: CATSVHLGAGQPQYF

V gene: TRBV6-5
CDR3 protein: CASFGDYYEQYF

V gene: TRBV25-1
CDR3 protein: CASSERTGIQSYEQYF

V gene: TRBV7-9
CDR3 protein: CARGSDKVYEQYF

V gene: TRBV20-1
CDR3 protein: CSALGTSGQTGELFF

V gene: TRBV7-9
CDR3 protein: CASSLITSGEEQYF

V gene: TRBV7-2
CDR3 protein: CASSLWVLETQYF

V gene: TRBV9
CDR3 protein: CASSTGEGLEQYF

V gene: TRBV20-1
CDR3 protein: CSARFAGHSAYGYTF

V gene: TRBV7-9
CDR3 protein: CASSPIGRSYEQYF

V gene: TRBV28
CDR3 protein: CATTGQGDDYGCTF

V gene: TRBV7-2
CDR3 protein: CASSLAGDDSPLHF